This T cell receptor (beta chain) appears in the sequencing data of a study of T cell repertoires in cytomegalovirus infection. Study in general: As its CMV epitopes, the study selected recently identified HLA-C-restricted and well-studied HLA-B-restricted targets.

The germline V and J ends were trimmed by 6 bases and 7 bases, with 15 bases remaining between them. CDR3 length: 13 residues. Using its own MiXCR run on the reads, TCRdb lists one record per CDR3 protein. Seen here are approximately 470,000 distinct CDR3 sequences, 42% observed once, and the top ten hold about two fifths. As regards this clonotype: Its antigen is still unknown.

The chain has TRBV12-3 or TRBV12-4 and TRBJ1-1; unclear D gene. This specimen consisted of cultured PBMCs, obtained from culture after CMV antigen stimulation. The source is a human donor in good health (CMV status not recorded). Some clones in this sample may be carry-over from other donors' samples. This CDR3 is CASSLRLRYEAFF. DNA of the CDR3: TGTGCCAGCAGCCTACGGCTCCGATATGAAGCTTTCTTT.